This entry describes one T cell receptor (beta chain). Its specific antigen is unknown. Likely a read error: the CDR3 ends without its conserved phenylalanine or tryptophan. The DNA is left out, because the CDR3 cannot be placed on it with certainty; the CDR3 is given as TCRdb lists it. The sample originates from a study of CD8 T cells in ankylosing spondylitis (dated by TCRdb to the late 2010s). In the study overall: The study profiled T cell receptor beta repertoires in healthy donors and ankylosing spondylitis patients to find disease-linked TCR variants. The full study cohort was made up of over 20 ankylosing spondylitis patients and roughly 98 healthy donors. Peripheral blood was sampled, and synovial fluid was also collected from ankylosing spondylitis patients. Study-level results and caveats: Blood from ankylosing spondylitis patients appeared to be characterized by a TCR beta motif made up of several highly homologous amino acid variants. Significant enrichment of the disease-linked clones was reported in matched synovial fluid samples from ankylosing spondylitis patients. Some TCR beta motif variants had previously been reported in synovial fluid and blood of reactive arthritis patients, which suggested common disease-initiation mechanisms. A CD8+ phenotype was shown by the disease-linked clones, which were found at relatively low frequencies in peripheral blood.

The instrument was an Illumina HiSeq 2500. Quantitative 5'-RACE with molecular barcodes was the method used to prepare the TCR beta libraries. The authors' analysis ran thus. A new computational method, built on a probabilistic model of VDJ rearrangement, was used to identify disease-linked TCR variants. The public reads were run again by TCRdb, first through fastp at Q25 and then through MiXCR, and only productive beta chains were kept. Every distinct CDR3 protein forms one entry, paired with its most common genes and DNA. These V and J calls derive from TCRdb rather than the authors' analysis. This sample is represented by about 96,000 distinct CDR3 sequences; 27% of them were singletons. The ten largest clones take up around 59% of the sample. The CDR3 is 11 amino acids in total, end residues counted.

The rearranged segments are TRBV21-1 and TRBJ2-1; the table gives TRBD2 as D, unverified against the DNA. TRBV21-1 represents a pseudogene. The specimen was blood, either unsorted or a sorted T cell fraction (not recorded which). This sequence was found in a male donor with ankylosing spondylitis or in good health (not recorded which). For the CDR3, the sequence is CASSKGVRRKV.